The 27 T cell receptor beta chains below all came from one sample that was sequenced in a study of blood T cell repertoires in COVID-19 (dated by TCRdb to the early 2020s). Library prep was done by the immunoSEQ multiplex PCR assay. TCRdb provides this immuneACCESS table in a form limited to in-frame rearrangements. Some clones are lacking; in checked studies, under half of them reflect an unresolved V gene, and why the rest are absent is not known. The sample contains about 380,000 clones, approximately 77% of them found a single time. In total, the top ten clones hold 0.85% to 1.3% of the sample. The sequenced sample consisted of peripheral blood. The receptors come from a human donor with acute or convalescent COVID-19. The donor label of this sample is uncertain.

The gene calls are TRBV6-6 and TRBJ2-1; 8 bases map to TRBD2. CDR1 is MNHNY and CDR2 is SVGAGI in the germline V gene (reference sequence). The CDR3 is 16 residues long. Trimming removed 5 bases from V and 9 bases from J; junction bases left unmatched: 15. CDR3 DNA: TGTGCCAGCAGTCGACCGGGACTAGGGGGGCCGGGTGAGCAGTTCTTC. Translated, it gives CASSRPGLGGPGEQFF.

This clone has only a few counts. The CDR3 loop reads CASSLGTGGKTPGEKLFF. For the CDR3, the DNA is TGTGCCAGCAGCTTAGGGACAGGGGGGAAAACGCCCGGTGAAAAACTGTTTTTT. V gene TRBV5-6 combines with J gene TRBJ1-4; 11 bases fit TRBD1. This CDR3 is 18 amino acids long. V gave up 2 bases and J gave up 7 bases; unmatched junction bases: 13. Germline assignment: CDR1 SGHDT and CDR2 YYEEEE.

This chain links TRBV12-3 or TRBV12-4 with TRBJ2-1; no clear D. Trimming took 5 bases from V and 7 from J, leaving 9 bases between them. The CDR3 runs 12 residues. The CDR3 sequence is CASSIVRNEQFF. Here the CDR3 DNA reads TGTGCCAGCAGTATTGTTCGGAATGAGCAGTTCTTC.

The table lists this clone with many counts. CDR3 protein: CASNRQGKNTEAFF. The CDR3 nucleotides are TGTGCCAGCAATAGACAGGGCAAGAACACTGAAGCTTTCTTT. The chain uses TRBV16 and TRBJ1-1; 7 nucleotides align to TRBD1. The CDR3 has 14 amino acids. CDR1 is KGHSY and CDR2 is FQNENV in the germline V gene. Germline trimming cut 7 bases from V and 1 base from J; bases unmatched to any gene: 6.

The chain recombines TRBV19 with TRBJ1-1; D ambiguous. CDR3 length equals 16 residues. The V and J ends lost 1 base and 0 bases respectively, with 12 bases between them. From germline, CDR1 is LNHDA and CDR2 SQIVND (reference sequence). This chain's CDR3 is CASSIANPPMNTEAFF. For the CDR3, the DNA is TGTGCCAGTAGTATAGCTAACCCTCCTATGAACACTGAAGCTTTCTTT. Full variable domain (rest looked up from reference TRBV19 and TRBJ1-1): DGGITQSPKYLFRKEGQNVTLSCEQNLNHDAMYWYRQDPGQGLRLIYYSQIVNDFQKGDIAEGYSVSREKKESFPLTVTSAQKNPTAFYLCASSIANPPMNTEAFFGQGTRLTVV.

CDR3 amino acids: CASSRLARTDTQYF. The CDR3 DNA is TGTGCCAGTAGTCGACTAGCACGCACAGATACGCAGTATTTT. The gene calls are TRBV19 and TRBJ2-3; 7 bases are shared with TRBD2. The V and J ends lost 5 bases and 1 base, in that order; junction bases with no gene match: 3. In germline, CDR1 is LNHDA, CDR2 SQIVND (reference sequence). This CDR3 region has 14 residues.

On this clone itself: This may come from a read error, since a much larger clone is one base off. This chain uses TRBV14 with TRBJ1-1; no firm D call. Germline values: CDR1 SGHDN, CDR2 FVKESK. Trimming removed 0 bases at V and 4 bases at J, with 6 bases between. The CDR3 has 13 amino acids. CDR3 sequence (DNA): TGTGCCAGCAGCCAAGACCGGGGCACTGAAGCTTTCTTT. Amino acids: CASSQDRGTEAFF. Drawing the rest from reference TRBV14 and TRBJ1-1, the complete variable domain is EAGVTQFPSHSVIEKGQTVTLRCDPISGHDNLYWYRRVMGKEIKFLLHFVKESKQDESGMPNNRFLAERTGGTYSTLKVQPAELEDSGVYFCASSQDRGTEAFFGQGTRLTVV.

CDR3 residues: CASSPDSAGATGELFF. The CDR3 bases are TGTGCCAGCTCACCAGACTCGGCAGGGGCTACCGGGGAGCTGTTTTTT. This chain links TRBV18 with TRBJ2-2, with a tentative D call TRBD1 (6 bases). Trimming took off 2 bases at V and 5 bases at J, with 15 bases between the two ends. Germline loops: CDR1 KGHSH, CDR2 LQKENI. The CDR3 totals 16 residues. The full variable domain, in which reference TRBV18 and TRBJ2-2 provide the parts outside the CDR3, is NAGVMQNPRHLVRRRGQEARLRCSPMKGHSHVYWYRQLPEEGLKFMVYLQKENIIDESGMPKERFSAEFPKEGPSILRIQQVVRGDSAAYFCASSPDSAGATGELFFGEGSRLTVL.

For the CDR3, the DNA is TGTGCCAGTAGTATGGGACAGTCCTACGAGCAGTACTTC. Protein: CASSMGQSYEQYF. The chain links TRBV19 to TRBJ2-7, with 7 nucleotides matching TRBD1. The germline CDR1 and CDR2 sequences are LNHDA and SQIVND (reference sequence). V lost 3 bases to trimming and J lost 1 base; unmatched junction nucleotides: 0. This CDR3 is built from 13 residues.

This chain joins TRBV6-5 and TRBJ2-7, with 7 nucleotides matching TRBD1. Trimming at V came to 7 bases and at J to 1 base, leaving 7 bases not matched to a gene. Germline values: CDR1 MNHEY, CDR2 SVGAGI. The CDR3 sequence is 14 residues long. CDR3 amino acids: CASKGQPLSYEQYF. The CDR3, as DNA: TGTGCCAGCAAGGGACAGCCCCTGTCCTACGAGCAGTACTTC.

The rearrangement joins TRBV29-1 to TRBJ2-1; 8 bases are a match to TRBD2. This CDR3 has 14 residues. V dropped 4 bases and J dropped 2; count of bases not matched to a gene: 4. The V gene's germline CDR1 is SQVTM and CDR2 ANQGSEA. CDR3 region: CSVVRGGPYNEQFF. CDR3 bases: TGCAGCGTTGTTCGGGGGGGACCCTACAATGAGCAGTTCTTC.

The V call is TRBV3-1 (or the pseudogene TRBV3-2), the J call TRBJ2-3, with D maybe TRBD1 (5 bases). The CDR3 runs to 15 residues. Germline V gene data show CDR1 as LGHDT and CDR2 as YNNKEL (reference sequence). V lost 3 bases and J lost 0, with 10 bases in between. In DNA, the CDR3 is TGTGCCAGCAGCCATCGGACACAGAGCACAGATACGCAGTATTTT. Residues: CASSHRTQSTDTQYF.

J is TRBJ2-3 and V is TRBV2; D unclear. The CDR3 sequence is 14 residues long. Germline CDR1 SNHLY, CDR2 FYNNEI. V lost 3 bases, J lost 2 bases, and 9 bases lay in between. CDR3 amino acids: CASSDRGATDTQYF. The CDR3 region has the DNA TGTGCCAGCAGTGACCGCGGAGCCACAGATACGCAGTATTTT.

The chain employs TRBV10-3 and TRBJ2-7, with 7 positions matching TRBD1. Trimming removed 3 bases from V and 2 bases from J; junction bases left unmatched: 7. Germline values: CDR1 ENHRY, CDR2 SYGVKD. This CDR3 is built from 15 residues. The CDR3 bases are TGTGCCATCAGTGATACCAACAGGGGCCCCTACGAGCAGTACTTC. It yields the protein CAISDTNRGPYEQYF.

The V gene is TRBV7-9, the J gene TRBJ1-2, with D maybe TRBD1 (6 bases). The germline CDR1 and CDR2 sequences are SEHNR and FQNEAQ (reference sequence). The CDR3 covers 13 residues. V lost 5 bases and J lost 6, with 13 bases in between. The CDR3 protein is CASSPGGADGYTF. The CDR3 DNA reads TGTGCCAGCAGCCCGGGGGGCGCGGATGGCTACACCTTC. Full variable domain (remainder filled in from reference TRBV7-9 and TRBJ1-2): DTGVSQNPRHKITKRGQNVTFRCDPISEHNRLYWYRQTLGQGPEFLTYFQNEAQLEKSRLLSDRFSAERPKGSFSTLEIQRTEQGDSAMYLCASSPGGADGYTFGSGTRLTVV.

This chain joins TRBV6-6 and TRBJ2-3; D is possibly TRBD2 (6 bases). V was pared by 5 bases and J by 8 bases, with 17 bases between. The CDR3 spans 14 residues. From germline, CDR1 is MNHNY and CDR2 SVGAGI (reference sequence). CDR3 DNA sequence: TGTGCCAGCAGTCTTCAGTGGGCCGGGGGTACGCAGTATTTT. Protein sequence: CASSLQWAGGTQYF.

The chain carries TRBV3-1 (or the pseudogene TRBV3-2) and TRBJ2-4; possible D gene TRBD2, 5 bases. From germline, CDR1 is LGHDT and CDR2 YNNKEL (reference sequence). This CDR3 is 19 amino acids long. The V gene lost 0 bases and the J gene lost 2 bases, with 20 bases spanning the gap. The CDR3 coding sequence is TGTGCCAGCAGCCAAGATAGGCTAGCAGCCGGAATATCCAAAAACATTCAGTACTTC. Protein sequence: CASSQDRLAAGISKNIQYF.

The rearrangement uses TRBV4-1 and TRBJ1-2; the match to TRBD1 covers 9 bases. Unmatched junction bases numbered 5, after V lost 0 bases and J lost 6 bases. Germline loops: CDR1 MGHRA, CDR2 YSYEKL. This CDR3 region has 15 residues. The CDR3 reads CASSQDGTGRNGYTF. In DNA, the CDR3 is TGCGCCAGCAGCCAAGACGGGACAGGGAGGAATGGCTACACCTTC.

The CDR3: CASSPLTVRNTEAFF. The CDR3 DNA sequence: TGTGCCAGCTCACCCCTGACAGTGCGGAACACTGAAGCTTTCTTT. This sequence joins TRBV18 and TRBJ1-1, with D possibly matching TRBD1 (5 bases). V lost 3 bases and J 1 base, leaving 12 bases between the germline ends. Per the germline V gene, CDR1 is KGHSH and CDR2 is LQKENI. CDR3 length: 15 residues.

V usage is TRBV19 and J usage is TRBJ1-2, with 8 bases identical to TRBD1. The ends lost 6 bases at V and 8 bases at J; junction bases unmatched: 8. CDR3 length: 13 amino acids. Germline V gene data show CDR1 as LNHDA and CDR2 as SQIVND (reference sequence). The CDR3 region has the DNA TGTGCCAGTAGCGACAGGGGCCTGTGGGGCTACACCTTC. It codes for CASSDRGLWGYTF.

This clone showed up just once. The chain joins TRBV10-1 to TRBJ2-7; perhaps TRBD1 as D (6 bases). The V and J ends lost 6 bases and 3 bases respectively, with 15 bases between them. This CDR3 contains 14 residues. Germline CDR1 and CDR2: WNHNN and SYGVQD (reference sequence). CDR3 protein: CASSETGIGYEQYF. The CDR3 nucleotides are TGCGCCAGCAGCGAAACAGGGATCGGCTACGAGCAGTACTTC.

The chain carries TRBV29-1 and TRBJ1-5; D gene unclear. The V end lost 6 bases, the J end lost 4 bases, and 10 bases lay between the germline ends. CDR1 is SQVTM, CDR2 ANQGSEA, per germline. The CDR3 runs 12 residues. The CDR3 region is CSVASGNQPQHF. The CDR3 DNA reads TGCAGCGTCGCCTCGGGAAATCAGCCCCAGCATTTT.

V and J are TRBV5-8 and TRBJ1-4; D not certain. CDR1 and CDR2 from the germline V gene are SGHTS and YDEGEE. V was cut by 3 bases and J by 0 bases, with 12 bases left in between. The CDR3 consists of 16 residues. The CDR3 loop is CASSYQTATTNEKLFF. As DNA, the CDR3 is TGTGCCAGCAGCTATCAAACTGCAACAACTAATGAAAAACTGTTTTTT.

The chain carries TRBV15 and TRBJ1-2; TRBD1 is a possible D gene (6 bases). The CDR3 contains 13 residues. Germline CDR1 is LNHNV and CDR2 is YYDKDF (reference sequence). V was cut by 6 bases and J by 5 bases, with 13 bases left in between. CDR3 bases: TGTGCCACCAGACCGACAGGAGATTATGGCTACACCTTC. It is translated as CATRPTGDYGYTF.

J is TRBJ1-2 and V is TRBV2, with D possibly being TRBD1 (5 bases). Germline lookup yields CDR1 SNHLY and CDR2 FYNNEI. Trimming took 6 bases from V and 7 from J, leaving 21 bases between them. This CDR3 has 15 residues. Here the CDR3 reads CASRGVQNRRGGYTF. In DNA, the CDR3 is TGTGCCAGCAGAGGAGTCCAGAATCGAAGGGGTGGCTACACCTTC.

The chain is built from TRBV7-8 and TRBJ1-2; 8 bases are a match to TRBD1. V was clipped by 5 bases and J by 6 bases; unmatched bases: 8. CDR3 length equals 14 residues. Germline CDR1 SGHVS, CDR2 FQNEAQ. This CDR3 reads CASSPTSRGHGYTF. Here the CDR3 DNA reads TGTGCCAGCAGCCCTACTTCCAGGGGGCATGGCTACACCTTC.

The chain recombines TRBV24-1 with TRBJ1-2; maybe TRBD1 (5 bases). The germline V gene has CDR1 KGHDR and CDR2 SFDVKD. The CDR3 spans 13 residues. V lost 7 bases, J lost 6 bases, and 14 bases lay in between. CDR3 nucleotide sequence: TGTGCCACCAGAGGGGCGATACTTGATGGCTACACCTTC. Translated, it gives CATRGAILDGYTF.